A single sample gave rise to the 14 T cell receptor beta chains below, sequenced in a study of glioma-infiltrating T cells after dendritic cell vaccination listed by TCRdb under 2016. The label giving this sample's time point can be read as: after dendritic cell vaccination, including at tumor progression/relapse. The protocol used for the library was the immunoSEQ multiplex PCR assay. The clones in this table, taken by TCRdb from immuneACCESS, are in-frame only. Not every clone is retained; where verified, under half of the shortfall comes from an unresolved V gene, and the cause of the rest is unknown. In this sample the table shows fewer than 70,000 clones, about 85% of which occur a single time. Roughly 9% of the sample is taken by the ten largest. Sequencing was performed on blood, taken after dendritic cell vaccination. The source of these receptors is a human donor with glioblastoma.

For the CDR3, the DNA is TGCGCCAGCAGCCAAAGTCGGCGGGAGAACACTGAAGCTTTCTTT. This encodes CASSQSRRENTEAFF. V is TRBV4-3 and J is TRBJ1-1; D not resolved. The CDR3 consists of 15 residues. Germline V CDR1 and CDR2: LGHNA, YSLEER. Trimming removed 2 bases from V and 1 base from J, with 11 bases in between.

V gene TRBV30 combines with J gene TRBJ2-2, with D hard to call. Germline V gene lookup returns CDR1 GTSNPN and CDR2 SVGIG (reference sequence). The V and J ends lost 3 bases and 6 bases respectively, with 8 bases between them. The CDR3 has 12 residues. The CDR3 DNA reads TGTGCCTGGAGCCCCGCGCCCGGGGAGCTGTTTTTT. It yields the protein CAWSPAPGELFF.

The V call is TRBV29-1, the J call TRBJ1-2; TRBD1 matches 9 bases. The CDR3 loop spans 13 amino acids. Trimming at V came to 6 bases and at J to 6 bases, leaving 8 bases not matched to a gene. CDR1 and CDR2 (germline): SQVTM, ANQGSEA. CDR3 sequence reads: CSVRQGGVNGYTF. CDR3 bases: TGCAGCGTCCGACAGGGGGGGGTGAATGGCTACACCTTC.

The V and J genes are TRBV10-3 and TRBJ2-7, with D possibly matching TRBD1 (5 bases). The germline V gene has CDR1 ENHRY and CDR2 SYGVKD. V lost 3 bases, J lost 0 bases, and 9 bases lay in between. This CDR3 is built from 14 residues. The CDR3 DNA follows: TGTGCCATCAGTGACAGGGTCCGCTCCTACGAGCAGTACTTC. This sequence encodes CAISDRVRSYEQYF.

The chain has TRBV6-1 and TRBJ2-3; the match to TRBD2 covers 7 bases. This CDR3 comprises 16 residues. The junction had 7 bases not matched to a gene; V was cut back by 3 bases and J by 1 base. Germline V gene lookup returns CDR1 MNHNS and CDR2 SASEGT. CDR3 residues: CASSEFSLAGTDTQYF. CDR3 in DNA: TGTGCCAGCAGTGAGTTTAGTCTAGCGGGCACAGATACGCAGTATTTT.

This chain uses TRBV7-2 with TRBJ1-3; 7 bases are a match to TRBD1. Germline values: CDR1 SGHTA, CDR2 FQGNSA. This CDR3 has 14 residues. Losses at the gene ends were 5 bases for V and 4 bases for J; bases not matched to a gene: 5. DNA for the CDR3: TGTGCCAGCAGCACACAGGGGCTCGGAAACACCATATATTTT. It encodes CASSTQGLGNTIYF.

V usage is TRBV4-3 and J usage is TRBJ2-7, with 7 bases matching TRBD1. The germline CDR1 and CDR2 sequences are LGHNA and YSLEER. CDR3 length: 16 residues. The V segment lost 0 bases and the J segment 6 bases; nucleotides outside the gene matches: 11. DNA of the CDR3: TGCGCCAGCAGCCAAGATGACAGAACAGGGGTAGCCGAGCAGTACTTC. This gives the protein CASSQDDRTGVAEQYF.

The chain uses TRBV5-1 and TRBJ2-2, with 8 bases aligning to TRBD1. The CDR3 covers 18 residues. Per germline, CDR1 SGHRS and CDR2 YFSETQ. J was trimmed by 1 base and V by 6 bases; bases with no gene match: 14. This chain's CDR3 is CASTEDRVLVGNTGELFF. The CDR3 nucleotides are TGCGCCAGCACGGAGGACAGGGTGTTAGTGGGGAACACCGGGGAGCTGTTTTTT.

This rearrangement joins TRBV27 to TRBJ2-1; perhaps TRBD2 as D (5 bases). V lost 6 bases, J lost 9 bases, and 21 bases lay in between. The CDR3 sequence is 15 residues long. Germline loops: CDR1 MNHEY, CDR2 SMNVEV (reference sequence). CDR3 in DNA: TGTGCCAGCAGCTCCCTCCTAGCTTCCGAACTTGAGCAGTTCTTC. It yields the protein CASSSLLASELEQFF.

This chain uses TRBV7-8 with TRBJ2-1; D possibly corresponds to TRBD1 (7 bases). Deletions cut 5 bases from V and 7 bases from J, with 21 bases between. The CDR3 contains 16 residues. Germline CDR1 reads SGHVS; CDR2 reads FQNEAQ. CDR3 sequence (DNA): TGTGCCAGCAGCAAAACGAGACAGGGACTTAAAAATGAGCAGTTCTTC. Protein product: CASSKTRQGLKNEQFF.

The rearrangement joins TRBV19 to TRBJ2-2; 8 bases agree with TRBD1. J was trimmed by 8 bases and V by 0 bases; bases with no gene match: 5. The CDR3 contains 15 residues. The germline gives CDR1 LNHDA, CDR2 SQIVND (reference sequence). Here the CDR3 DNA reads TGTGCCAGTAGTATAGACAGGGGGCGCTTGGGGGAGCTGTTTTTT. Residues: CASSIDRGRLGELFF.

The chain carries TRBV7-9 and TRBJ2-5, with a tentative D call TRBD2 (5 bases). The length of the CDR3 is 12 residues. V was pared by 8 bases and J by 5 bases, with 12 bases between. Germline-derived CDR1 and CDR2 are SEHNR and FQNEAQ (reference sequence). The CDR3 here is CASQAGVETQYF. CDR3 DNA: TGTGCCAGCCAGGCCGGGGTGGAGACCCAGTACTTC.

The rearrangement uses TRBV6-4 and TRBJ2-3, with 12 positions matching TRBD2. This CDR3 is built from 15 residues. V was pared by 6 bases and J by 3 bases, with 4 bases of the junction left unmatched. CDR1 is MRHNA, CDR2 SNTAGT, per germline. For the CDR3, the DNA is TGTGCCAGCAGCCCGACTAGCGGGGGAACAGATACGCAGTATTTT. Its protein is CASSPTSGGTDTQYF.

The chain has TRBV4-3 and TRBJ1-2; 7 bases are shared with TRBD1. CDR3 size: 15 residues. Germline lookup yields CDR1 LGHNA and CDR2 YSLEER. The J segment lost 5 bases and the V segment lost 0 bases, leaving 6 bases of the junction unmatched. As DNA, the CDR3 is TGCGCCAGCAGCCAAGAGACAGGGAACTTATATGGCTACACCTTC. Translated, it gives CASSQETGNLYGYTF.